The 11 T cell receptor beta chains presented below share a single source sample, sequenced in a study of T cells after yellow fever vaccination. TCRdb recomputed calls from the 5' RACE reads with MiXCR, one row per CDR3 protein. The sample comprises just under 600,000 distinct CDR3 sequences, around an eighth of which are singletons, and more than 13% rests with the top ten. This specimen consisted of PBMCs, obtained on the day of the yellow fever booster vaccination. Receptors originate from a man aged 30 to 39 who received the YFV17D yellow fever vaccine.

This clonotype was detected a few times. At one end the junction does not follow the germline gene, possibly because of a read error. The chain couples TRBV5-1 to TRBJ2-7, with a possible D match to TRBD1 (7 bases). The CDR3 spans 14 residues. The germline V gene encodes CDR1 SGHRS and CDR2 YFSETQ. The CDR3 nucleotides read TGCGCAAGCAGCTCGGGGGACAGCTCCTACGAGCAGTACTTC. Encoded protein: CASSSGDSSYEQYF.

The V gene is TRBV12-3 or TRBV12-4, the J gene TRBJ2-5, with D perhaps matching TRBD1 (6 bases). CDR3 length: 12 residues. V lost 3 bases and J 7 bases, leaving 9 bases between the germline ends. The CDR3 sequence is CASSFQGGTQYF. The CDR3 DNA reads TGTGCCAGCAGTTTTCAAGGGGGGACCCAGTACTTC.

This clonotype has a handful of counts. V usage is TRBV30 and J usage is TRBJ1-3; no clear D gene. The CDR3 length is 14 residues. CDR1 and CDR2 from the germline V gene are GTSNPN and SVGIG (reference sequence). The V and J ends lost 0 bases and 1 base respectively, with 7 bases between them. CDR3 sequence: CAWSVAGSGNTIYF. CDR3 DNA sequence: TGTGCCTGGAGTGTTGCAGGATCTGGAAACACCATATATTTT.

The chain joins TRBV12-3 or TRBV12-4 to TRBJ2-1; the match to TRBD2 covers 8 bases. The CDR3 is 14 residues long. The V segment lost 8 bases and the J segment 3 bases; nucleotides outside the gene matches: 6. This CDR3 is CASRGTSGYNEQFF. CDR3 bases: TGTGCCAGCCGAGGCACTAGCGGCTACAATGAGCAGTTCTTC.

This clonotype has a handful of counts. The chain uses TRBV5-1 and TRBJ2-7; 8 positions match TRBD1. J gave up 6 bases and V 4 bases, and 12 bases lay outside the gene matches. CDR1 is SGHRS, CDR2 YFSETQ, per germline. This CDR3 is 15 amino acids long. CDR3: CASSGLPGRGLEQYF. The CDR3 DNA sequence: TGCGCCAGCAGCGGGTTGCCGGGCAGGGGGCTCGAGCAGTACTTC.

This chain joins TRBV29-1 and TRBJ2-1; 9 bases align to TRBD1. V was pared by 0 bases and J by 8 bases, with 8 bases of the junction left unmatched. In germline, CDR1 is SQVTM, CDR2 ANQGSEA. The CDR3 sequence is 15 residues long. CDR3 loop: CSVEDRGQGTDEQFF. As DNA, the CDR3 is TGCAGCGTTGAAGATAGGGGACAGGGTACGGATGAGCAGTTCTTC.

This clonotype was counted only a few times. The rearrangement uses TRBV18 and TRBJ2-1, with 8 positions matching TRBD2. J gave up 9 bases and V 6 bases, and 10 bases lay outside the gene matches. CDR3 length: 14 residues. CDR1 and CDR2 from the germline V gene are KGHSH and LQKENI. CDR3: CASSLGLAVGEQFF. The CDR3 DNA follows: TGTGCCAGCTCTCTAGGACTAGCCGTCGGTGAGCAGTTCTTC.

Turning to this clonotype: Germline is not matched at one junction end, which may reflect a read error. The chain uses TRBV20-1 and TRBJ2-2; TRBD1 might be the D (5 bases). This CDR3 has 16 amino acids. CDR1 is DFQATT, CDR2 SNEGSKA, per germline (reference sequence). CDR3 in amino acids: CSAREDKAKNTAELFF. The CDR3 nucleotides are TGCAGTGCTAGAGAGGACAAGGCGAAAAACACCGCGGAGCTGTTTTTT.

The J gene is TRBJ2-7, the V gene TRBV18, with unresolved D. Germline-derived CDR1 and CDR2 are KGHSH and LQKENI. V dropped 2 bases and J dropped 2 bases, with 16 bases sitting between them. This CDR3 region has 16 residues. The CDR3 protein is CASSPSGEPMPYEQYF. The CDR3 DNA reads TGTGCCAGCTCACCATCGGGTGAGCCGATGCCCTACGAGCAGTACTTC. The whole variable domain, filled in from reference TRBV18 and TRBJ2-7, reads NAGVMQNPRHLVRRRGQEARLRCSPMKGHSHVYWYRQLPEEGLKFMVYLQKENIIDESGMPKERFSAEFPKEGPSILRIQQVVRGDSAAYFCASSPSGEPMPYEQYFGPGTRLTVT.

This clonotype was counted only a few times. This sequence joins TRBV7-9 and TRBJ2-1; 9 bases agree with TRBD1. Per germline, CDR1 SEHNR and CDR2 FQNEAQ (reference sequence). V was pared by 5 bases and J by 8 bases, with 10 bases of the junction left unmatched. This CDR3 region has 15 residues. The CDR3 here is CASSRGTGSKYEQFF. The CDR3, as DNA: TGTGCCAGCAGCCGAGGGACAGGGTCGAAATATGAGCAGTTCTTC.

The rearrangement links TRBV27 to TRBJ1-2; D uncertain. Germline CDR1 is MNHEY and CDR2 is SMNVEV (reference sequence). The CDR3 extends over 11 amino acids. The V gene lost 7 bases and the J gene lost 2 bases, with 5 bases spanning the gap. CDR3 nucleotides: TGTGCCAGCAAAAGAAACTATGGCTACACCTTC. Its protein is CASKRNYGYTF.